One sample yielded the 16 T cell receptor beta chains listed below, sequenced in a study of T cells and Merkel cell carcinoma outcomes. Measured with immunoSEQ multiplex PCR; TCRdb has only the in-frame clones, and not every one. The sample lists some 16,000 clones, 81% seen once, with around 10% in the top ten. The sample comprised tumor tissue from Merkel cell carcinoma. The receptor source for this set is a human donor with Merkel cell carcinoma.

The V call is TRBV6-1, the J call TRBJ1-4, with TRBD1 matching 8 bases. The CDR3 spans 13 residues. J was trimmed by 10 bases and V by 3 bases; bases with no gene match: 4. CDR1 and CDR2 from the germline V gene are MNHNS and SASEGT. The CDR3 coding sequence is TGTGCCAGCAGTGAGAGCACAGGGGGAAAACTGTTTTTT. It encodes CASSESTGGKLFF.

The rearrangement uses TRBV19 and TRBJ2-3; tentatively, D is TRBD2 (5 bases). V lost 6 bases and J lost 4, with 11 bases in between. This CDR3 comprises 13 residues. The germline gives CDR1 LNHDA, CDR2 SQIVND (reference sequence). The CDR3 region is CASRARGSDTQYF. The CDR3 DNA reads TGTGCCAGTAGGGCCCGGGGTTCAGATACGCAGTATTTT.

This clone was seen just once. The CDR3 DNA reads as TGCAGCGTTTCCGTAGGCGGCTCTGGAAACACCATATATTTT. Protein: CSVSVGGSGNTIYF. The J gene is TRBJ1-3, the V gene TRBV29-1; D unresolved. Looked up from germline, CDR1 is SQVTM and CDR2 is ANQGSEA. V was cut by 5 bases and J by 0 bases, with 11 bases left in between. This CDR3 has 14 amino acids.

The chain couples TRBV30 to TRBJ1-1; D possibly corresponds to TRBD1 (5 bases). CDR1 GTSNPN and CDR2 SVGIG come from the germline V gene (reference sequence). V lost 2 bases and J 1 base, leaving 11 bases between the germline ends. The length of the CDR3 is 14 residues. Written as DNA, the CDR3 is TGTGCCTGGAGTCGGGGGGTTACGAACACTGAAGCTTTCTTT. It specifies CAWSRGVTNTEAFF.

This sequence joins TRBV5-1 and TRBJ2-5; the D is unclear. This CDR3 comprises 11 residues. Germline V gives CDR1 SGHRS, CDR2 YFSETQ. V shed 0 bases and J shed 3 bases, with 0 bases lying between them. CDR3 in DNA: TGCGCCAGCAGCTTGGAAGAGACCCAGTACTTC. It codes for CASSLEETQYF.

The genes are TRBV18 and TRBJ1-1; D is ambiguous. The V gene lost 3 bases and the J gene lost 5 bases, with 13 bases spanning the gap. The CDR3 length is 14 residues. The V gene's germline CDR1 is KGHSH and CDR2 LQKENI. Written as DNA, the CDR3 is TGTGCCAGCTCACCCGGGGAAATCGGGACTGAAGCTTTCTTT. Residues: CASSPGEIGTEAFF.

This clone was recorded only once. The chain recombines TRBV7-9 with TRBJ1-2; perhaps TRBD1 as D (6 bases). The CDR3 is 17 residues long. Germline lookup yields CDR1 SEHNR and CDR2 FQNEAQ (reference sequence). Trimming stripped 1 base from V and 6 bases from J, with 21 bases between. CDR3 coding DNA: TGTGCCAGCAGCTTAGGAGGTTCGGTCGGGGGGCTAGATGGCTACACCTTC. It encodes CASSLGGSVGGLDGYTF.

V and J are TRBV5-6 and TRBJ2-7, with D possibly being TRBD1 (6 bases). The V and J ends lost 3 bases and 4 bases respectively, with 8 bases between them. The CDR3 is made up of 12 amino acids. Germline CDR1 SGHDT, CDR2 YYEEEE. CDR3 bases: TGTGCCAGCAGCTCAGGGGAATACGAGCAGTACTTC. Translated: CASSSGEYEQYF.

The chain combines TRBV18 with TRBJ1-5; no firm D call. The V end was cut by 5 bases, the J end by 0 bases, with 8 bases between. This CDR3 region has 14 residues. Germline values: CDR1 KGHSH, CDR2 LQKENI. CDR3 coding DNA: TGTGCCAGCTCAATATCAGATAGCAATCAGCCCCAGCATTTT. Its protein is CASSISDSNQPQHF.

This chain joins TRBV18 and TRBJ1-1; D may be TRBD1 (5 bases). The CDR3 contains 15 residues. V was clipped by 2 bases and J by 6 bases, with 16 bases between them. CDR1 is KGHSH and CDR2 is LQKENI in the germline V gene. CDR3 amino acids: CASSPAQGSFAEAFF. CDR3 bases: TGTGCCAGCTCACCAGCGCAGGGCAGCTTCGCTGAAGCTTTCTTT.

This chain uses TRBV11-2 with TRBJ2-3; D is unclear. The germline V gene encodes CDR1 SGHAT and CDR2 FQNNGV. V was cut by 5 bases and J by 5 bases, with 11 bases left in between. The CDR3 loop spans 13 amino acids. The CDR3 spells CASSEVWEDTQYF. CDR3 DNA: TGTGCCAGCAGCGAAGTATGGGAAGATACGCAGTATTTT.

A note on this clone: Sequence at one end of the junction differs from germline and may be a read error. This chain connects TRBV4-1 to TRBJ2-3; 7 nucleotides match TRBD1. Germline CDR1 reads MGHRA; CDR2 reads YSYEKL. CDR3 size: 15 residues. Written as DNA, the CDR3 is TGCGCCAACAGCCACCAGGGGGTCGTCACAGATACGCAGTATTTT. Translated, it gives CANSHQGVVTDTQYF.

This clone occurred once. The rearrangement links TRBV4-1 to TRBJ2-1, with 8 bases aligning to TRBD1. This CDR3 comprises 15 residues. Per the germline V gene, CDR1 is MGHRA and CDR2 is YSYEKL. V gave up 4 bases and J gave up 5 bases; unmatched junction bases: 7. The CDR3 region has the DNA TGCGCCAGCAGCCCGACGGGACAGGCCGACAATGAGCAGTTCTTC. Protein: CASSPTGQADNEQFF.

The rearrangement links TRBV7-9 to TRBJ1-6; TRBD1 might be the D (6 bases). V dropped 1 base and J dropped 11 bases, with 15 bases sitting between them. This CDR3 region has 15 residues. The germline V gene encodes CDR1 SEHNR and CDR2 FQNEAQ (reference sequence). The CDR3 DNA follows: TGTGCCAGCAGCTTAGTAGGTCAGGGGCAGCCACCCCTCCACTTT. It translates to CASSLVGQGQPPLHF.

V usage is TRBV2 and J usage is TRBJ1-5, with 7 bases lining up with TRBD1. With 5 bases clipped from V and 7 bases from J, the junction kept 11 bases outside the gene matches. There are 15 residues in the CDR3. Germline assignment: CDR1 SNHLY and CDR2 FYNNEI. The DNA of the CDR3 is TGTGCCAGCAGTCAACGGGACAGCGTCAGACAGCCCCAGCATTTT. Translated: CASSQRDSVRQPQHF.

The gene calls are TRBV2 and TRBJ2-1, with TRBD2 matching 14 bases. Trimming at V came to 6 bases and at J to 10 bases, leaving 8 bases not matched to a gene. CDR1 SNHLY and CDR2 FYNNEI come from the germline V gene. The CDR3 has 15 residues. Here the CDR3 reads CASRGGLAGGYEQFF. The DNA for the CDR3 is TGTGCCAGCAGGGGTGGACTAGCGGGAGGTTACGAGCAGTTCTTC.